One T cell receptor (beta chain) is described in this entry. What it binds is unknown. Per the germline V gene, CDR1 is SGHAT and CDR2 is FQNNGV. The CDR3 consists of 13 residues. V lost 5 bases and J lost 4; bases outside the gene matches: 4. These data belong to a study of shared clonotypes between healthy human individuals. Notes on the study in general: The study drew on few donors, limiting represented genetic and exposure-history diversity.

Every immunoSEQ plate was one replicate of a subset's evenly spread DNA. Using immunoSEQ multiplex PCR, the repertoire was profiled, and TCRdb retains in-frame clones only, with some absent. The sample records 470,000 or so clones, 78% being singletons. The rearrangement joins TRBV11-2 to TRBJ2-5; 7 nucleotides agree with TRBD2. The clonotype originates from a woman between 40 and 55 years old in good health. Some clones in this sample may be carry-over from other donors' samples. Sequenced input: PBMCs. The CDR3, as DNA: TGTGCCAGCAGCACCTGGGGGGGAGAGACCCAGTACTTC. Translation gives CASSTWGGETQYF.